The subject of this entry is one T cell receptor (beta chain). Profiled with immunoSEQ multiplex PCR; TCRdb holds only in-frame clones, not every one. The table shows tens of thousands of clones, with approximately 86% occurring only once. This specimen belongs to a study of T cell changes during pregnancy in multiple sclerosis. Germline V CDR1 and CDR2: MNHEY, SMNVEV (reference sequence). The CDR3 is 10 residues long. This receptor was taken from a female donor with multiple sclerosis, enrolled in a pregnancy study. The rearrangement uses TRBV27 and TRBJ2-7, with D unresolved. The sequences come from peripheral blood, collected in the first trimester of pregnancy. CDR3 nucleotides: TGTGGAGTCCCCGATTACGAGCAGTACTTC. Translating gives CGVPDYEQYF.